The 20 T cell receptor beta chains reported below all come from one sample, sequenced in a study of early T cells in non-severe SARS-CoV-2 infection. Each CDR3 protein is one row after TCRdb ran MiXCR on the 5' RACE reads. The table shows 52,000 or so distinct CDR3 sequences, with around an eighth occurring only once. Material for sequencing was whole blood. Receptor source: an adult who was a healthcare worker with PCR-confirmed SARS-CoV-2 infection or an uninfected control (not recorded which).

This clonotype was counted ten times or more. The chain has TRBV5-5 and TRBJ1-5; no clear D. CDR1 is SGHKS, CDR2 YYEKEE, per germline (reference sequence). V lost 0 bases, J lost 9 bases, and 7 bases lay in between. The length of the CDR3 is 12 residues. As DNA, the CDR3 is TGTGCCAGCAGCTTGGGGGGTTGGCCCCAGCATTTT. Residues: CASSLGGWPQHF. Full variable domain (rest looked up from reference TRBV5-5 and TRBJ1-5): DAGVTQSPTHLIKTRGQQVTLRCSPISGHKSVSWYQQVLGQGPQFIFQYYEKEERGRGNFPDRFSARQFPNYSSELNVNALLLGDSALYLCASSLGGWPQHFGDGTRLSIL.

This clonotype came up a few times. The rearrangement uses TRBV9 and TRBJ2-7; D might be TRBD1 (6 bases). This CDR3 comprises 13 residues. V shed 4 bases and J shed 3 bases, with 11 bases lying between them. Germline CDR1 is SGDLS and CDR2 is YYNGEE. Here the CDR3 DNA reads TGTGCCAGCAGCTTGGGGGACAACTACGAGCAGTACTTC. Translating gives CASSLGDNYEQYF. The full variable domain, in which reference TRBV9 and TRBJ2-7 provide the parts outside the CDR3, is DSGVTQTPKHLITATGQRVTLRCSPRSGDLSVYWYQQSLDQGLQFLIQYYNGEERAKGNILERFSAQQFPDLHSELNLSSLELGDSALYFCASSLGDNYEQYFGPGTRLTVT.

This clonotype was seen ten or more times. The rearrangement joins TRBV6-2 or TRBV6-3 to TRBJ1-5; D call uncertain. Trimming shortened V by 4 bases and J by 3 bases, and 7 bases separated the two germline ends. CDR1 and CDR2 from the germline V gene are MNHEY and SVGEGT. The CDR3 runs to 13 residues. CDR3 sequence (DNA): TGTGCCAGCAGTTGGGGTGACAATCAGCCCCAGCATTTT. Protein sequence: CASSWGDNQPQHF.

This clonotype has more than one count but fewer than ten. This chain uses TRBV3-1 with TRBJ1-1; tentatively, D is TRBD1 (5 bases). V was pared by 1 base and J by 4 bases, with 10 bases between. The CDR3 is made up of 14 amino acids. CDR1 and CDR2 from the germline V gene are LGHDT and YNNKEL (reference sequence). The CDR3 region has the DNA TGTGCCAGCAGCCAAGGATTCGGGGCCACTGAAGCTTTCTTT. It codes for CASSQGFGATEAFF.

This clonotype showed up just a few times. The chain has TRBV19 and TRBJ1-5; D might be TRBD1 (5 bases). Trimming shortened V by 0 bases and J by 2 bases, and 11 bases separated the two germline ends. The CDR3 contains 16 residues. Germline V gene sequence: CDR1 LNHDA, CDR2 SQIVND (reference sequence). The CDR3 reads CASSIERLGGNQPQHF. DNA of the CDR3: TGTGCCAGTAGTATAGAACGCTTGGGGGGCAATCAGCCCCAGCATTTT.

This clonotype was seen a few times. The V gene is TRBV29-1, the J gene TRBJ2-5; TRBD2 matches at 7 bases. Trimming took 4 bases from V and 1 from J; bases not matched to a gene: 6. The germline CDR1 and CDR2 sequences are SQVTM and ANQGSEA. The CDR3 contains 14 residues. The CDR3 sequence: CSVVSGVTQETQYF. The CDR3 DNA reads as TGCAGCGTTGTAAGCGGGGTCACCCAAGAGACCCAGTACTTC. The full variable domain, its missing parts supplied by reference TRBV29-1 and TRBJ2-5, is SAVISQKPSRDICQRGTSLTIQCQVDSQVTMMFWYRQQPGQSLTLIATANQGSEATYESGFVIDKFPISRPNLTFSTLTVSNMSPEDSSIYLCSVVSGVTQETQYFGPGTRLLVL.

The V gene is TRBV12-3 or TRBV12-4, the J gene TRBJ2-7, with TRBD2 matching 11 bases. The junction had 7 bases not matched to a gene; V was cut back by 5 bases and J by 1 base. The CDR3 covers 16 residues. CDR3 residues: CASSPGTSGRSYEQYF. The CDR3 DNA sequence: TGTGCCAGCAGTCCAGGGACTAGCGGCCGGTCCTACGAGCAGTACTTC.

This clonotype is a singleton in its sample. The genes are TRBV29-1 and TRBJ1-1, with 9 bases lining up with TRBD1. The length of the CDR3 is 12 residues. Germline CDR1 SQVTM, CDR2 ANQGSEA. V gave up 4 bases and J gave up 8 bases; unmatched junction bases: 5. The CDR3 DNA reads TGCAGCGTTGCAGGGACAGGGACCGAAGCTTTCTTT. This encodes CSVAGTGTEAFF.

A few counts support this clonotype. V gene TRBV30 combines with J gene TRBJ1-6, with D maybe TRBD1 (5 bases). CDR3 size: 12 residues. From germline, CDR1 is GTSNPN and CDR2 SVGIG (reference sequence). Trimming removed 2 bases from V and 10 bases from J, with 9 bases in between. CDR3 DNA sequence: TGTGCCTGGAGTTTGGCAGGGTCACCCCTCCACTTT. Encoded protein: CAWSLAGSPLHF.

This clonotype came up many times. The chain uses TRBV29-1 and TRBJ2-5; D gene unclear. The CDR3 sequence is 10 residues long. Between the trimmed V and J ends, which lost 6 bases and 4 bases, there was a span of 6 bases. The germline gives CDR1 SQVTM, CDR2 ANQGSEA. The CDR3 loop reads CSVLRETQYF. Written as DNA, the CDR3 is TGCAGCGTCCTACGAGAGACCCAGTACTTC.

The chain joins TRBV3-1 to TRBJ2-2; no clear D gene. The germline V gene encodes CDR1 LGHDT and CDR2 YNNKEL (reference sequence). The CDR3 spans 16 residues. Trimming removed 4 bases at V and 5 bases at J, with 17 bases between. The CDR3 is CASSPWTDLGTGELFF. The CDR3 DNA is TGTGCCAGCAGCCCTTGGACGGATTTGGGGACCGGGGAGCTGTTTTTT.

There are a few counts of this clonotype. The chain combines TRBV5-5 with TRBJ1-1; the D gene is possibly TRBD1 (5 bases). The V gene lost 0 bases and the J gene lost 6 bases, with 21 bases spanning the gap. CDR3 length: 17 residues. Germline loops: CDR1 SGHKS, CDR2 YYEKEE (reference sequence). CDR3 region: CASSLAQGSRTNAEAFF. In nucleotides, the CDR3 is TGTGCCAGCAGCTTGGCCCAGGGTAGTAGGACAAACGCTGAAGCTTTCTTT.

The V gene is TRBV7-6, the J gene TRBJ2-1; 14 bases agree with TRBD2. CDR3 size: 19 residues. Germline CDR1 is SGHVS and CDR2 is FNYEAQ. The ends lost 4 bases at V and 0 bases at J; junction bases unmatched: 8. CDR3 sequence: CASSSGLAGGHVSYNEQFF. The CDR3 DNA reads as TGTGCCAGCAGCTCTGGACTAGCGGGGGGTCATGTCTCCTACAATGAGCAGTTCTTC.

V usage is TRBV20-1 and J usage is TRBJ1-2; D gene uncertain. The CDR3 consists of 15 residues. Germline values: CDR1 DFQATT, CDR2 SNEGSKA (reference sequence). Trimming left V 3 bases short and J 5 bases short, with 19 bases between. The CDR3 nucleotides are TGCAGTGCTAGCCCCGCAGGAGGGCTCGGGTATGGCTACACCTTC. Its protein product is CSASPAGGLGYGYTF.

This clonotype has a handful of counts. V and J are TRBV19 and TRBJ1-3; TRBD1 agrees at 8 bases. This CDR3 spans 14 amino acids. J gave up 6 bases and V 7 bases, and 8 bases lay outside the gene matches. Germline V lookup: CDR1 LNHDA, CDR2 SQIVND (reference sequence). CDR3 nucleotide sequence: TGTGCCAGTACCCCCGGACAGGGTCTAAACACCATATATTTT. Translating gives CASTPGQGLNTIYF.

This sequence joins TRBV5-4 and TRBJ2-3, with a tentative D call TRBD2 (6 bases). Germline-derived CDR1 and CDR2 are SGHNT and YYREEE (reference sequence). Trimming removed 1 base from V and 2 bases from J, with 11 bases in between. CDR3 size: 15 residues. The CDR3 nucleotides are TGTGCCAGCAGCTTGATGGGACTCAACACAGATACGCAGTATTTT. It encodes CASSLMGLNTDTQYF.

This clonotype has more than one count but fewer than ten. The chain recombines TRBV11-2 with TRBJ1-6; D ambiguous. This CDR3 contains 15 residues. The V gene lost 2 bases and the J gene lost 6 bases, with 11 bases spanning the gap. Germline CDR1 SGHAT, CDR2 FQNNGV. CDR3 in DNA: TGTGCCAGCAGCTTATGGGAACAGACTAATTCACCCCTCCACTTT. It translates to CASSLWEQTNSPLHF.

The genes are TRBV7-2 and TRBJ2-1; D is unresolved. In germline, CDR1 is SGHTA, CDR2 FQGNSA. The CDR3 runs to 13 residues. V was pared by 3 bases and J by 4 bases, with 7 bases between. The CDR3 bases are TGTGCCAGCAGCTTGGTGCGTTACAATGAGCAGTTCTTC. Translation: CASSLVRYNEQFF. The whole variable domain, remainder taken from reference TRBV7-2 and TRBJ2-1, is GAGVSQSPSNKVTEKGKDVELRCDPISGHTALYWYRQSLGQGLEFLIYFQGNSAPDKSGLPSDRFSAERTGGSVSTLTIQRTQQEDSAVYLCASSLVRYNEQFFGPGTRLTVL.

This clonotype appeared many times. The gene calls are TRBV20-1 and TRBJ2-3; D perhaps matches TRBD2 (5 bases). Germline V lookup: CDR1 DFQATT, CDR2 SNEGSKA (reference sequence). Deletions cut 6 bases from V and 0 bases from J, with 16 bases between. This CDR3 is 15 amino acids long. The CDR3 DNA follows: TGCAGTGCACGCGGGCCAACCCCTAGCACAGATACGCAGTATTTT. Its protein product is CSARGPTPSTDTQYF.

This clonotype was picked up many times. The chain joins TRBV20-1 to TRBJ2-7; a weak D match, TRBD1 (6 bases). Germline CDR1 is DFQATT and CDR2 is SNEGSKA (reference sequence). The CDR3 consists of 15 residues. The germline V and J ends were trimmed by 5 bases and 0 bases, with 17 bases remaining between them. The DNA for the CDR3 is TGCAGTGCTCGGTCCAGGACAGCAGCCTCCTACGAGCAGTACTTC. Its translation: CSARSRTAASYEQYF.